A selection of T cell receptor beta chains follows, all from one sample in a study of technical replicates of blood from a few donors. Using immunoSEQ multiplex PCR, the repertoire was profiled, and TCRdb retains in-frame clones only, with some absent. The sample has roughly 93,000 clones, roughly 95% seen once. The source material was T cells isolated from PBMCs. The receptors shown here come from a human donor in good health. Both conserved end residues are part of each CDR3. D genes are given only for firm matches. The size of a clone is reported for some rows only, either as once, few or many, or as a class for expanded clones.

CDR3aa: CSVERNTEAFF
CDR3nt: TGCAGCGTAGAGAGGAACACTGAAGCTTTCTTT
v_gene: TRBV29-1
abundance: NA
d_gene: NA
j_gene: TRBJ1-1

CDR3aa: CASSLVQGEQYF
CDR3nt: TGTGCCAGCAGCTTAGTACAGGGGGAGCAGTACTTC
v_gene: TRBV7-9
abundance: NA
d_gene: TRBD1
j_gene: TRBJ2-7

CDR3aa: CASGSSGVGLYTQYF
CDR3nt: TGTGCTAGTGGTTCTAGTGGGGTAGGACTATATACGCAGTATTTT
v_gene: TRBV12-5
abundance: once
d_gene: NA
j_gene: TRBJ2-3

CDR3aa: CASSYRGDNEQFF
CDR3nt: TGTGCCAGCAGTTACCGTGGAGACAATGAGCAGTTCTTC
v_gene: TRBV6-5
abundance: NA
d_gene: NA
j_gene: TRBJ2-1

CDR3aa: CAISEGQRGSPQHF
CDR3nt: TGTGCCATCAGTGAAGGGCAGCGGGGCTCGCCCCAGCATTTT
v_gene: TRBV10-3
abundance: NA
d_gene: NA
j_gene: TRBJ1-5

CDR3aa: CASSSTSSYNEQFF
CDR3nt: TGTGCCAGCAGTAGCACAAGCTCCTACAATGAGCAGTTCTTC
v_gene: TRBV9
abundance: NA
d_gene: NA
j_gene: TRBJ2-1

CDR3aa: CASSFSPPGSYEQYF
CDR3nt: TGTGCCAGCAGCTTCAGCCCCCCGGGATCCTACGAGCAGTACTTC
v_gene: TRBV7-9
abundance: once
d_gene: NA
j_gene: TRBJ2-7

CDR3aa: CASSSLILKYEQYF
CDR3nt: TGTGCCAGCAGCTCTCTTATACTTAAGTACGAGCAGTACTTC
v_gene: TRBV13
abundance: once
d_gene: NA
j_gene: TRBJ2-7

CDR3aa: CASSQVTFQETQYF
CDR3nt: TGCGCCAGCAGCCAAGTAACTTTTCAAGAGACCCAGTACTTC
v_gene: TRBV4-1
abundance: once
d_gene: NA
j_gene: TRBJ2-5

CDR3aa: CASSPDWTSGGLRDTQYF
CDR3nt: TGTGCCAGTAGCCCGGACTGGACTAGCGGGGGACTTCGGGATACGCAGTATTTT
v_gene: TRBV19
abundance: NA
d_gene: TRBD2
j_gene: TRBJ2-3

CDR3aa: CASSLMDTGFEAFF
CDR3nt: TGCGCCAGCAGCTTGATGGACACAGGCTTTGAAGCTTTCTTT
v_gene: TRBV5-1
abundance: NA
d_gene: NA
j_gene: TRBJ1-1

CDR3aa: CASTAGQGAGYTF
CDR3nt: TGTGCCAGCACCGCCGGACAGGGTGCCGGCTACACCTTC
v_gene: TRBV2
abundance: NA
d_gene: TRBD1
j_gene: TRBJ1-2

CDR3aa: CATSPRTRPNEQFF
CDR3nt: TGTGCCACCTCCCCCAGGACACGACCCAATGAGCAGTTCTTC
v_gene: TRBV27
abundance: NA
d_gene: NA
j_gene: TRBJ2-1

CDR3aa: CASSLSPQGAYEQYF
CDR3nt: TGTGCCAGCAGCTTATCCCCCCAAGGGGCCTACGAGCAGTACTTC
v_gene: TRBV7-2
abundance: NA
d_gene: NA
j_gene: TRBJ2-7

CDR3aa: CASSGLADIQYF
CDR3nt: TGTGCCAGCAGTGGCCTCGCGGACATTCAGTACTTC
v_gene: TRBV25-1
abundance: NA
d_gene: NA
j_gene: TRBJ2-4

CDR3aa: CASSPGLGRNEQFF
CDR3nt: TGCGCCAGCAGCCCGGGACTAGGGAGAAATGAGCAGTTCTTC
v_gene: TRBV10-1
abundance: once
d_gene: TRBD2
j_gene: TRBJ2-1

CDR3aa: CASSRNGGGEVEKLFF
CDR3nt: TGTGCCAGCAGCCGAAATGGCGGAGGGGAGGTTGAAAAACTGTTTTTT
v_gene: TRBV7-2
abundance: NA
d_gene: NA
j_gene: TRBJ1-4

CDR3aa: CASSGSTGGNTEAFF
CDR3nt: TGTGCCAGCTCAGGATCGACAGGAGGGAACACTGAAGCTTTCTTT
v_gene: TRBV18
abundance: NA
d_gene: NA
j_gene: TRBJ1-1

CDR3aa: CASSTRQREAYEQYF
CDR3nt: TGTGCCAGCAGCACCCGACAGCGAGAAGCCTACGAGCAGTACTTC
v_gene: TRBV28
abundance: NA
d_gene: NA
j_gene: TRBJ2-7

CDR3aa: CAWSEPYPTVNTETFF
CDR3nt: TGTGCCTGGAGTGAACCCTACCCGACAGTGAACACTGAAACTTTCTTT
v_gene: TRBV30
abundance: NA
d_gene: NA
j_gene: TRBJ1-1

CDR3aa: CASSLLQGAGFTEAFF
CDR3nt: TGCGCCAGCAGCTTGTTGCAGGGGGCGGGATTCACTGAAGCTTTCTTT
v_gene: TRBV5-1
abundance: NA
d_gene: TRBD1
j_gene: TRBJ1-1

CDR3aa: CASRIGQNTEAFF
CDR3nt: TGTGCCAGCAGAATCGGACAGAACACTGAAGCTTTCTTT
v_gene: TRBV6-4
abundance: few
d_gene: NA
j_gene: TRBJ1-1

CDR3aa: CASSFWWEVETQYF
CDR3nt: TGTGCCAGCAGCTTTTGGTGGGAGGTAGAGACCCAGTACTTC
v_gene: TRBV5-6
abundance: NA
d_gene: NA
j_gene: TRBJ2-5

CDR3aa: CASSAGGYTF
CDR3nt: TGTGCCAGCAGTGCGGGTGGCTACACCTTC
v_gene: TRBV5-8
abundance: NA
d_gene: NA
j_gene: TRBJ1-2

CDR3aa: CASSLAGTGNTEAFF
CDR3nt: TGTGCCAGCAGCTTAGCGGGGACAGGCAACACTGAAGCTTTCTTT
v_gene: TRBV13
abundance: NA
d_gene: TRBD1
j_gene: TRBJ1-1

CDR3aa: CASRRQGVQETQYF
CDR3nt: TGTGCCAGCAGGAGACAGGGGGTGCAAGAGACCCAGTACTTC
v_gene: TRBV5-4
abundance: NA
d_gene: TRBD1
j_gene: TRBJ2-5

CDR3aa: CASSLTQAMMNTEAFF
CDR3nt: TGCGCCAGCAGCCTCACCCAGGCCATGATGAACACTGAAGCTTTCTTT
v_gene: TRBV4-1
abundance: NA
d_gene: NA
j_gene: TRBJ1-1

CDR3aa: CASSLNWHRGQGSYEQYF
CDR3nt: TGTGCCAGCAGCTTAAATTGGCACAGGGGACAGGGATCCTACGAGCAGTACTTC
v_gene: TRBV7-8
abundance: NA
d_gene: TRBD1
j_gene: TRBJ2-7